Sequencing of this T cell receptor beta chain was carried out in a study of blood T cell repertoires in COVID-19. Across the study: Nucleic acid was either cDNA or gDNA, and it came from T cells, B-cell-depleted T cells, or PBMCs.

Deletions cut 6 bases from V and 4 bases from J, with 17 bases between. Germline values: CDR1 DFQATT, CDR2 SNEGSKA (reference sequence). This CDR3 comprises 14 residues. Sequencing used immunoSEQ multiplex PCR; TCRdb keeps in-frame clones, though not all of them. The table lists roughly 16,000 clones, roughly 75% of them singletons, with less than 25% in the top ten. This chain links TRBV20-1 with TRBJ2-3; maybe TRBD1 (5 bases). This TCR was recovered from a man aged 55 to 69 with active or convalescent COVID-19. The material sequenced was peripheral blood. As DNA, the CDR3 is TGCAGTGCCAGTGATATTAGGGGATCAGATACGCAGTATTTT. This encodes CSASDIRGSDTQYF.